These T cell receptor beta chains were read from a single sample in a study of shared clonotypes between healthy human individuals. Sequencing used immunoSEQ multiplex PCR; TCRdb keeps in-frame clones, though not all of them. The profile shows 2.5 million or so clones, roughly nine tenths of them singletons. The sample consisted of naive CD4+ T cells sorted from blood. These receptors came from a man in his late teens or twenties in good health. The CDR3 runs from the conserved cysteine through the conserved F or W. The D gene is left open where the match is weak. Expanded clones are given a class, and other clones once, few, many or no size at all.

clone size: few
J gene: TRBJ1-1
D gene: NA
V gene: TRBV5-4
CDR3 DNA: TGTGCCAGCAGCTCGGCAGGGGTTATGAACACTGAAGCTTTCTTT
CDR3 protein: CASSSAGVMNTEAFF

clone size: NA
J gene: TRBJ1-1
D gene: NA
V gene: TRBV9
CDR3 DNA: TGTGCCAGCAGCGCGATGTTGGGGGGCACTGAAGCTTTCTTT
CDR3 protein: CASSAMLGGTEAFF

clone size: NA
J gene: TRBJ2-1
D gene: NA
V gene: TRBV2
CDR3 DNA: TGTGCCAGCAGTGAAACCGGGACACTTTACAATGAGCAGTTCTTC
CDR3 protein: CASSETGTLYNEQFF

clone size: NA
J gene: TRBJ1-1
D gene: NA
V gene: TRBV5-1
CDR3 DNA: TGCGCCAGCAGCGCGGGACCCGGGATGAACACTGAAGCTTTCTTT
CDR3 protein: CASSAGPGMNTEAFF

clone size: NA
J gene: TRBJ2-3
D gene: TRBD2
V gene: TRBV19
CDR3 DNA: TGTGCCAGTGGGACTTACAGCGGGGGGGAAGTAGATACGCAGTATTTT
CDR3 protein: CASGTYSGGEVDTQYF

clone size: NA
J gene: TRBJ1-2
D gene: TRBD1
V gene: TRBV30
CDR3 DNA: TGTGCCTGGAGTGTACGAAGGACAGGGGGCAATTCATCTAGGGGCTACACCTTC
CDR3 protein: CAWSVRRTGGNSSRGYTF

clone size: NA
J gene: TRBJ1-4
D gene: TRBD1
V gene: TRBV9
CDR3 DNA: TGTGCCAGCAGCGTCTACCCGGGACAGGGAAATGAAAAACTGTTTTTT
CDR3 protein: CASSVYPGQGNEKLFF

clone size: NA
J gene: TRBJ1-5
D gene: NA
V gene: TRBV5-1
CDR3 DNA: TGCGCCAGCAGCTTGGATGCGGGGAGCAATCAGCCCCAGCATTTT
CDR3 protein: CASSLDAGSNQPQHF

clone size: NA
J gene: TRBJ1-5
D gene: NA
V gene: TRBV7-9
CDR3 DNA: TGTGCCAGCAGCTTGGGGGATCAGCCCCAGCATTTT
CDR3 protein: CASSLGDQPQHF

clone size: NA
J gene: TRBJ1-1
D gene: TRBD1
V gene: TRBV11-2
CDR3 DNA: TGTGCCAGCAGAAGGACAGGGGGTGAGGCTGAAGCTTTCTTT
CDR3 protein: CASRRTGGEAEAFF

clone size: NA
J gene: TRBJ1-2
D gene: NA
V gene: TRBV7-2
CDR3 DNA: TGTGCCAGCAGCTTAGAGTTCTATGGCTACACCTTC
CDR3 protein: CASSLEFYGYTF

clone size: NA
J gene: TRBJ2-6
D gene: NA
V gene: TRBV4-3
CDR3 DNA: TGCGCCAGCAGCCAAGCTTACTCTGGGGCCAACGTCCTGACTTTC
CDR3 protein: CASSQAYSGANVLTF

clone size: once
J gene: TRBJ2-7
D gene: NA
V gene: TRBV4-1
CDR3 DNA: TGCGCCAGCAGCCAAGGGAAGACACTGAGCTCCTACGAGCAGTACTTC
CDR3 protein: CASSQGKTLSSYEQYF

clone size: NA
J gene: TRBJ1-5
D gene: NA
V gene: TRBV19
CDR3 DNA: TGTGCCAGTAGTCGTACAGGGACCTACAATCAGCCCCAGCATTTT
CDR3 protein: CASSRTGTYNQPQHF

clone size: NA
J gene: TRBJ2-7
D gene: NA
V gene: TRBV19
CDR3 DNA: TGTGCCAGTAGTTCCCGGGGCTCCGGGAGTTCCTACGAGCAGTACTTC
CDR3 protein: CASSSRGSGSSYEQYF

clone size: NA
J gene: TRBJ2-5
D gene: NA
V gene: TRBV6-1
CDR3 DNA: TGTGCCACCGATCGGGGGGCCGCGACCGAATGGGAGTACTTC
CDR3 protein: CATDRGAATEWEYF

clone size: NA
J gene: TRBJ1-2
D gene: NA
V gene: TRBV5-1
CDR3 DNA: TGCGCCAGCACCTCACAGGGAGCTAACTATGGCTACACCTTC
CDR3 protein: CASTSQGANYGYTF

clone size: NA
J gene: TRBJ1-5
D gene: NA
V gene: TRBV7-2
CDR3 DNA: TGTGCCAGCAGCTTAGAGGCCGTTGTTAATCAGCCCCAGCATTTT
CDR3 protein: CASSLEAVVNQPQHF

clone size: NA
J gene: TRBJ2-7
D gene: NA
V gene: TRBV4-3
CDR3 DNA: TGCGCCAGCAGCCAAGAGGTAGAGGCAGCAAGCCCCTACGAGCAGTACTTC
CDR3 protein: CASSQEVEAASPYEQYF

clone size: NA
J gene: TRBJ1-6
D gene: TRBD1
V gene: TRBV2
CDR3 DNA: TGTGCCAGCAGTGACCCGGACAGGGAATCCTATAATTCACCCCTCCACTTT
CDR3 protein: CASSDPDRESYNSPLHF

clone size: NA
J gene: TRBJ2-7
D gene: TRBD2
V gene: TRBV19
CDR3 DNA: TGTGCCAGTAGTATAGAGGCTAGCGGCTCCTACGAGCAGTACTTC
CDR3 protein: CASSIEASGSYEQYF

clone size: NA
J gene: TRBJ2-7
D gene: TRBD1
V gene: TRBV10-3
CDR3 DNA: TGTGCCATCAGTGGGACAGGGAGGTACTTC
CDR3 protein: CAISGTGRYF

clone size: NA
J gene: TRBJ1-1
D gene: NA
V gene: TRBV2
CDR3 DNA: TGTGCCAGCAGTGAAGGGGCAAGGAACACTGAAGCTTTCTTT
CDR3 protein: CASSEGARNTEAFF

clone size: NA
J gene: TRBJ2-3
D gene: TRBD2
V gene: TRBV19
CDR3 DNA: TGTGCCAGTAGTATGCAACTAGCGGGGCATGCTCAGTATTTT
CDR3 protein: CASSMQLAGHAQYF

clone size: NA
J gene: TRBJ2-7
D gene: NA
V gene: TRBV6-1
CDR3 DNA: TGTGCCAGCAGTGAAGGGGGGACTGCCGCGTGGGAGCAGTACTTC
CDR3 protein: CASSEGGTAAWEQYF

clone size: NA
J gene: TRBJ2-3
D gene: NA
V gene: TRBV2
CDR3 DNA: TGTGCCAGCAGTCCCGGGCCCCATGATACAGATACGCAGTATTTT
CDR3 protein: CASSPGPHDTDTQYF

clone size: once
J gene: TRBJ1-1
D gene: TRBD1
V gene: TRBV15
CDR3 DNA: TGTGCCACCACAAATGACAGGGCGAACACTGAAGCTTTCTTT
CDR3 protein: CATTNDRANTEAFF

clone size: NA
J gene: TRBJ2-4
D gene: NA
V gene: TRBV27
CDR3 DNA: TGTGCCAGCAGGAACATTCAGTACTTC
CDR3 protein: CASRNIQYF

clone size: NA
J gene: TRBJ2-2
D gene: NA
V gene: TRBV19
CDR3 DNA: TGTGCCAGTTCCGTGGAGGTCTTGAACACCGGGGAGCTGTTTTTT
CDR3 protein: CASSVEVLNTGELFF